This T cell receptor (beta chain) originates from a study of OX40 agonist ivuxolimab in advanced cancers. Points from the study as a whole: The work left the antigen specificity of expanded peripheral T cells undetermined. The study found that CD8+ T cells averaged more expanded clones than CD4+.

Concerning this clone: Its antigen remains unknown.

V was pared by 0 bases and J by 2 bases, with 12 bases between. Germline assignment: CDR1 MNHEY and CDR2 SVGAGI. The CDR3 has 16 amino acids. TCRdb's copy holds only in-frame clones and misses some; the assay was immunoSEQ multiplex PCR. The sample lists some 50,000 clones, under 95% occurring once. Enrollment shut out patients with autoimmune disease history or systemic immunosuppression. Blood got drawn at baseline, again on cycle 4 day 1, and then on cycle 7 day 1. The TCR comes from an adult with an advanced solid tumor such as melanoma, head and neck, liver or kidney cancer. This specimen was CD4+ or CD8+ T cells sorted from blood, taken in a trial of the OX40 agonist ivuxolimab. The J gene is TRBJ2-3, the V gene TRBV6-5; D may be TRBD2 (6 bases). The CDR3 region is CASSYSSGGITDTQYF. In nucleotides, the CDR3 is TGTGCCAGCAGTTACTCGTCCGGGGGAATCACAGATACGCAGTATTTT.